This T cell receptor beta chain derives from a study of cytomegalovirus exposure and HLA in healthy donors. Study results and caveats: There were a few CMV-associated chains whose specificity for CMV antigens was confirmed in vitro. According to the study, 160 or so TCR beta chains were cytomegalovirus-associated.

Clones were read by immunoSEQ multiplex PCR, and TCRdb kept only the in-frame ones, dropping some. The table shows about 270,000 clones, with 65% to 90% occurring only once. CDR3 size: 14 residues. Trimming removed 2 bases at V and 11 bases at J, with 18 bases between. The germline V gene encodes CDR1 MNHEY and CDR2 SVGAGI. Concerning this clone: The antigen remains undetermined.

The V call is TRBV6-5, the J call TRBJ1-1; D remains ambiguous. Sequencing was done on a sample of PBMCs. The sequence came from a woman between 18 and 29 years old in good health and CMV-seronegative. The CDR3 DNA follows: TGTGCCAGCAGTTACCAATCTCTGAGGGAGGACGCTTTCTTT. It codes for CASSYQSLREDAFF.